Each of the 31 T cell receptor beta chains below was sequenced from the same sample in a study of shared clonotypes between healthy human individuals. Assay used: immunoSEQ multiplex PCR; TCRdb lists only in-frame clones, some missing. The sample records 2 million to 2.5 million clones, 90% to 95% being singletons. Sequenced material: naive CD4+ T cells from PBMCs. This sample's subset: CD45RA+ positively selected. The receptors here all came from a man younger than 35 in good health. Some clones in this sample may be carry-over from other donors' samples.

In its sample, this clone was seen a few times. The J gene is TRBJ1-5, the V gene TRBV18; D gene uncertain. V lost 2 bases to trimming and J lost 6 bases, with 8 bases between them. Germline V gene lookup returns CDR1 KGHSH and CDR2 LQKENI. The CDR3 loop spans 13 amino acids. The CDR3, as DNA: TGTGCCAGCTCACCAGAGCTGGTTCAGCCCCAGCATTTT. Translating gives CASSPELVQPQHF.

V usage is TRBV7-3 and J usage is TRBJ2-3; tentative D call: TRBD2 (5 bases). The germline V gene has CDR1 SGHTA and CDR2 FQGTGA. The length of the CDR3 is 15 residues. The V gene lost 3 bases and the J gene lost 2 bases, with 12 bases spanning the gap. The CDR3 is CASSFDGKDTDTQYF. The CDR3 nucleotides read TGTGCCAGCAGCTTTGACGGGAAGGACACAGATACGCAGTATTTT.

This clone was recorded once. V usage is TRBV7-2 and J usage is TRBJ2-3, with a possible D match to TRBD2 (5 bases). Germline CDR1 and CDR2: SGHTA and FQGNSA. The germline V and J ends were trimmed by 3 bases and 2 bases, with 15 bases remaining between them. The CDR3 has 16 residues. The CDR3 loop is CASSLYGGGLTDTQYF. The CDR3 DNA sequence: TGTGCCAGCAGCTTGTATGGCGGAGGACTCACAGATACGCAGTATTTT.

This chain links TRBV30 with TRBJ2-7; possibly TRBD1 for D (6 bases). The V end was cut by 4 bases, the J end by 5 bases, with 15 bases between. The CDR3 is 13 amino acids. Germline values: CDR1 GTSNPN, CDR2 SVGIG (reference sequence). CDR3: CAWMRGQWDEQYF. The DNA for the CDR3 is TGTGCCTGGATGCGAGGACAGTGGGACGAGCAGTACTTC.

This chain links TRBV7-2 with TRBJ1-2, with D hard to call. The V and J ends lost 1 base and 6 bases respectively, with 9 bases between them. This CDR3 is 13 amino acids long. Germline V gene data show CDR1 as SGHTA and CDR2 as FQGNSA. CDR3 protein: CASSLGRTDGYTF. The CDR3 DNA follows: TGTGCCAGCAGCTTAGGGCGGACGGATGGCTACACCTTC.

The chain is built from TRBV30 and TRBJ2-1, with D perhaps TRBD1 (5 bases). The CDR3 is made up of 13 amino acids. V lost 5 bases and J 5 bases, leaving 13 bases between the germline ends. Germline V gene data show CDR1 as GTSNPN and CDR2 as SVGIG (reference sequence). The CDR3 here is CAWEGRVNNEQFF. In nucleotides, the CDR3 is TGTGCCTGGGAAGGCAGGGTAAACAATGAGCAGTTCTTC.

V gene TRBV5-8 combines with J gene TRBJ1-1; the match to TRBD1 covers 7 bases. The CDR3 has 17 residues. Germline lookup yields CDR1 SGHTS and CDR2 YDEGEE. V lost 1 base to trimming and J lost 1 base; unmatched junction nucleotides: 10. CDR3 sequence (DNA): TGTGCCAGCAGCTTGAGTGAGGGGGCCTGGGGGAACACTGAAGCTTTCTTT. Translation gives CASSLSEGAWGNTEAFF. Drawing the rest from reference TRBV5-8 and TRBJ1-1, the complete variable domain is EAGVTQSPTHLIKTRGQQATLRCSPISGHTSVYWYQQALGLGLQFLLWYDEGEERNRGNFPPRFSGRQFPNYSSELNVNALELEDSALYLCASSLSEGAWGNTEAFFGQGTRLTVV.

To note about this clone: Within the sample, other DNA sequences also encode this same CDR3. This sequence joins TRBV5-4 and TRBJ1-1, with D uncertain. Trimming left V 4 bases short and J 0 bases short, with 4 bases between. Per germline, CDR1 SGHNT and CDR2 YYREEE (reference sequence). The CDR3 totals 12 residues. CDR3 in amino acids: CASSPLNTEAFF. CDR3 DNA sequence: TGTGCCAGCAGCCCACTGAACACTGAAGCTTTCTTT.

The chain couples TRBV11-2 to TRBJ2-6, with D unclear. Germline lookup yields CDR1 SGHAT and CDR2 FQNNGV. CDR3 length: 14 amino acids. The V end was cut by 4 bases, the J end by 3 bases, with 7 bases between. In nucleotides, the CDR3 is TGTGCCAGCAGCTCCCCGCGTGGGGCCAACGTCCTGACTTTC. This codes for CASSSPRGANVLTF.

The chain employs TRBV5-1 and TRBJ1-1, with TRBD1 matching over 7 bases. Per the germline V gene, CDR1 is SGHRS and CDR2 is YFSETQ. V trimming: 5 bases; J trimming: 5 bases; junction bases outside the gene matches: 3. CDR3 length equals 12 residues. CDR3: CASRSQGTEAFF. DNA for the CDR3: TGCGCCAGCAGATCACAGGGGACTGAAGCTTTCTTT. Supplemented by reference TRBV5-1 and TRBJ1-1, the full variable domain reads KAGVTQTPRYLIKTRGQQVTLSCSPISGHRSVSWYQQTPGQGLQFLFEYFSETQRNKGNFPGRFSGRQFSNSRSEMNVSTLELGDSALYLCASRSQGTEAFFGQGTRLTVV.

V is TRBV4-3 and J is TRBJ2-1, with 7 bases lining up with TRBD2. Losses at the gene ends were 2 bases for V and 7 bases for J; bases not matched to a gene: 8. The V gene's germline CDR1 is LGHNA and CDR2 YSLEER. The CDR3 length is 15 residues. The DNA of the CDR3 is TGCGCCAGCAGCCAACTAGCGGCCCTTGGGAATGAGCAGTTCTTC. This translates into CASSQLAALGNEQFF.

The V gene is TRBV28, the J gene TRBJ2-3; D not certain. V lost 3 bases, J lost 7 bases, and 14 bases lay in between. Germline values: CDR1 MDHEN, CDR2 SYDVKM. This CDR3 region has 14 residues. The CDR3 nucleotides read TGTGCCAGCAGTTTCCTCCAATCATTCCATACGCAGTATTTT. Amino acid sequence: CASSFLQSFHTQYF.

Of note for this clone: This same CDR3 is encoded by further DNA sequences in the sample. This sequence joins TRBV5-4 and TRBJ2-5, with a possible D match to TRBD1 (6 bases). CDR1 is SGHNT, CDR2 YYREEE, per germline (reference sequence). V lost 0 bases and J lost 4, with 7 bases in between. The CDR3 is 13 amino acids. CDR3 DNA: TGTGCCAGCAGCTTGGGGGGGCCAGAGACCCAGTACTTC. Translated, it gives CASSLGGPETQYF.

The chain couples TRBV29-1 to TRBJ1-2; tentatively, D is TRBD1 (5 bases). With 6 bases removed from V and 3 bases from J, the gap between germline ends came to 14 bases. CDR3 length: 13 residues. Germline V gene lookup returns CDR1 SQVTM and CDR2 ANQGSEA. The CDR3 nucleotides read TGCAGCGTCCAGGGACTTCTCGACTATGGCTACACCTTC. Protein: CSVQGLLDYGYTF. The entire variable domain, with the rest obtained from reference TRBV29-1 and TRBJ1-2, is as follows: SAVISQKPSRDICQRGTSLTIQCQVDSQVTMMFWYRQQPGQSLTLIATANQGSEATYESGFVIDKFPISRPNLTFSTLTVSNMSPEDSSIYLCSVQGLLDYGYTFGSGTRLTVV.

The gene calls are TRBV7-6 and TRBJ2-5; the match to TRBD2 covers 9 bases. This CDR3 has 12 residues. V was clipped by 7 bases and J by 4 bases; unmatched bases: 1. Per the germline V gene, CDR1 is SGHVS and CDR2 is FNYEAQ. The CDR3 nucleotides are TGTGCCAGCAAACTAGCGGGAGAGACCCAGTACTTC. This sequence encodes CASKLAGETQYF.

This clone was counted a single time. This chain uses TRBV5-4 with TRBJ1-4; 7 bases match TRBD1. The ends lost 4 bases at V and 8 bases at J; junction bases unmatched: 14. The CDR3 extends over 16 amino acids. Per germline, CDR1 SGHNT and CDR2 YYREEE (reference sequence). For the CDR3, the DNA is TGTGCCAGCAGCCGCCAAACACAGGGGCGCAGCGAAAAACTGTTTTTT. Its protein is CASSRQTQGRSEKLFF.

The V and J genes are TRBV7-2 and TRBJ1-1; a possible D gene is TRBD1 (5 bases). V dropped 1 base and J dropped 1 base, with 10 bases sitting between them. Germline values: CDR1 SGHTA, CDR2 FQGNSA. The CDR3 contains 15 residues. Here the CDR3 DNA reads TGTGCCAGCAGCTTAGGGCCAGGGAGGAACACTGAAGCTTTCTTT. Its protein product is CASSLGPGRNTEAFF.

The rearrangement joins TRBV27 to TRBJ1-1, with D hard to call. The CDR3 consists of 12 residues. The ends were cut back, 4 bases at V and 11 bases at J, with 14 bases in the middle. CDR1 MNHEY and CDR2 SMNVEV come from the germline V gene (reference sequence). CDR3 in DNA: TGTGCCAGCAGTTCCTCCTCCAGAGTGGCTTTCTTT. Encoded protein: CASSSSSRVAFF.

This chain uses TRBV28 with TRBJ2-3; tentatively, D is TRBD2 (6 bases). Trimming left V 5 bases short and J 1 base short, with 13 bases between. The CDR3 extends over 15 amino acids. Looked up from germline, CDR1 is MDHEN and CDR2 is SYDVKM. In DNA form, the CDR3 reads TGTGCCAGCAGTGCTCCGGGGACTGGCACAGATACGCAGTATTTT. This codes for CASSAPGTGTDTQYF.

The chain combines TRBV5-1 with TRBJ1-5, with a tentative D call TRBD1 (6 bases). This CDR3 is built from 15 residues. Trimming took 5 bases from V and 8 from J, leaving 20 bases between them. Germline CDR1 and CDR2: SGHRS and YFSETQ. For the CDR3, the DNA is TGCGCCAGCAGGCCTGGACAGCTCCTAGGGGAGCCCCAGCATTTT. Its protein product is CASRPGQLLGEPQHF.

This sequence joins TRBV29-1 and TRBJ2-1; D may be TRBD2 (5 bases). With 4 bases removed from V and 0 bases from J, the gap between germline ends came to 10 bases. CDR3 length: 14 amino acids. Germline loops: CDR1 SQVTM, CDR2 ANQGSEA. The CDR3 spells CSVGLASSYNEQFF. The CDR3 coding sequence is TGCAGCGTTGGATTAGCGAGCTCCTACAATGAGCAGTTCTTC.

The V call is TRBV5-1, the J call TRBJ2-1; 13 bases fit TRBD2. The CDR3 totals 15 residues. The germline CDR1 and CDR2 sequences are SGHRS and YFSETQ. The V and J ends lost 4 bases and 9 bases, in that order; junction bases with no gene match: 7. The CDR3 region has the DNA TGCGCCAGCAGCCACGGACTAGCGGGAGCGGGTGAGCAGTTCTTC. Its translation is CASSHGLAGAGEQFF.

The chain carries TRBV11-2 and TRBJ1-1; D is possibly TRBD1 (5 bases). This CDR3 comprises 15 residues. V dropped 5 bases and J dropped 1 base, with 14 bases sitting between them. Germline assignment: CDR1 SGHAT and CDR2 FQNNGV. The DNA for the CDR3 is TGTGCCAGCAGCCCACAGGTTTTCGGGAACACTGAAGCTTTCTTT. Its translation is CASSPQVFGNTEAFF.

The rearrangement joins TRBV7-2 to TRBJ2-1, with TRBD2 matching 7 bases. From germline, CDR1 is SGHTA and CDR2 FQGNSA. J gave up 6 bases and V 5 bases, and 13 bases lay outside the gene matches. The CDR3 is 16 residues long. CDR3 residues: CASSPRLASGSNEQFF. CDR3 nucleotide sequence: TGTGCCAGCAGCCCCCGACTAGCATCCGGCAGCAATGAGCAGTTCTTC.

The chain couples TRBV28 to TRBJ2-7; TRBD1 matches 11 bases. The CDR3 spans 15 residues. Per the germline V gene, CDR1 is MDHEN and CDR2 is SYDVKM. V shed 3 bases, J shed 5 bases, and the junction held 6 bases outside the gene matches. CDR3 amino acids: CASSFGQGARNEQYF. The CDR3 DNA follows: TGTGCCAGCAGTTTCGGACAGGGGGCGCGTAACGAGCAGTACTTC.

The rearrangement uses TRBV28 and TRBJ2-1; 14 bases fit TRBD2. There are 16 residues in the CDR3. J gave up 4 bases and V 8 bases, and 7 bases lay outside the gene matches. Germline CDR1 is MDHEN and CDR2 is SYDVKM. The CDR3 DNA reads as TGTGCCAGCTCAGGGAGACTAGCGGGAGGGTACAATGAGCAGTTCTTC. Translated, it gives CASSGRLAGGYNEQFF.

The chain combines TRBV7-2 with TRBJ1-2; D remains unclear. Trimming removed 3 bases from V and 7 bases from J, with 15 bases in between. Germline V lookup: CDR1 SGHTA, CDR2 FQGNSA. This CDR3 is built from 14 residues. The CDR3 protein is CASSLLFFPSGYTF. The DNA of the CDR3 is TGTGCCAGCAGCTTGTTATTTTTCCCTTCTGGCTACACCTTC.

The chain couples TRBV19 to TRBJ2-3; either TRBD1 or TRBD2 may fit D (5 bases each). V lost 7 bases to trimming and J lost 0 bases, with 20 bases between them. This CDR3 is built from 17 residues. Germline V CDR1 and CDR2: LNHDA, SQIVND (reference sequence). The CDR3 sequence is CASTRQPGRGSTDTQYF. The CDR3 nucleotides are TGTGCCAGTACCCGACAGCCAGGGCGCGGGAGCACAGATACGCAGTATTTT.

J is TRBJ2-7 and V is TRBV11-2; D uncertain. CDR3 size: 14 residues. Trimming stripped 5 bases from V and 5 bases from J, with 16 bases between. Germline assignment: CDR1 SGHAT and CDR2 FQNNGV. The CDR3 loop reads CASSLRAPSDEQYF. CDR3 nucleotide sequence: TGTGCCAGCAGCCTTCGAGCGCCTAGTGACGAGCAGTACTTC.

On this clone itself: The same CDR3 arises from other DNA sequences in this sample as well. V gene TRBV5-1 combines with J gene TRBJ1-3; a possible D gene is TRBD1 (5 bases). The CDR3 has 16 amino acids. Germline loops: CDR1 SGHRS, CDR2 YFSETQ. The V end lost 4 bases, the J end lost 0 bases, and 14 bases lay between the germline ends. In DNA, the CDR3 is TGCGCCAGCAGCCCGGGGGGGTCGAGCTCTGGAAACACCATATATTTT. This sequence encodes CASSPGGSSSGNTIYF.

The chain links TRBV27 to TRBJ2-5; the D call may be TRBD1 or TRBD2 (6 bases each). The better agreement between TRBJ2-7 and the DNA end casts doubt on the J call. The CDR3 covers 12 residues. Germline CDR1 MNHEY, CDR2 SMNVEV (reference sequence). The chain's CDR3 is CASSMRGDEQYF. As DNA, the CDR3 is TGTGCCAGCAGTATGAGGGGGGACGAGCAGTACTTC.